This T cell receptor (beta chain) was obtained from a study of T cell changes during pregnancy in multiple sclerosis. The ends lost 2 bases at V and 4 bases at J; junction bases unmatched: 10. There are 16 residues in the CDR3. Germline CDR1 reads SGHRS; CDR2 reads YFSETQ. The assay was immunoSEQ multiplex PCR, and TCRdb's table has in-frame clones only and misses some. Here the sample spans approximately 97,000 clones, approximately 90% being singletons. The receptor was derived from a female donor in good health, enrolled as a control in a pregnancy study. Here the sequenced sample was peripheral blood, taken in the second trimester of pregnancy. This chain joins TRBV5-1 and TRBJ2-7, with 9 bases identical to TRBD2. The CDR3 loop is CASSLRLSSGTYEQYF. The CDR3 DNA is TGCGCCAGCAGCTTAAGACTGTCTAGCGGGACTTACGAGCAGTACTTC.